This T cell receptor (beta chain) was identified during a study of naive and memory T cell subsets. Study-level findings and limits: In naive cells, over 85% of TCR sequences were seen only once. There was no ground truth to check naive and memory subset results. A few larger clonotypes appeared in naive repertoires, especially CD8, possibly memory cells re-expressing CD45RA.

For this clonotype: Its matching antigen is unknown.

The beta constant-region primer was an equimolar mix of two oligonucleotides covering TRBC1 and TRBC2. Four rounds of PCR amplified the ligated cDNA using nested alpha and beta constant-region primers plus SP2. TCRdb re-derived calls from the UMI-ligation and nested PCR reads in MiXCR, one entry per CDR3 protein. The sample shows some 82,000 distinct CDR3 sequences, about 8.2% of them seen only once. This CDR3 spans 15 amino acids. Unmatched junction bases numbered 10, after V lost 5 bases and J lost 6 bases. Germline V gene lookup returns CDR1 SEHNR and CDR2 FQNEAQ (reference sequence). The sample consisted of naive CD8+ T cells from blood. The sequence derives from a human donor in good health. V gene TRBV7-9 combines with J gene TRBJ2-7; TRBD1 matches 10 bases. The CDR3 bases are TGTGCCAGCAGCAGTTCGGGACAGGGGTCTGGCGAGCAGTACTTC. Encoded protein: CASSSSGQGSGEQYF. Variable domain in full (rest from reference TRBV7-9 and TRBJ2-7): DTGVSQNPRHKITKRGQNVTFRCDPISEHNRLYWYRQTLGQGPEFLTYFQNEAQLEKSRLLSDRFSAERPKGSFSTLEIQRTEQGDSAMYLCASSSSGQGSGEQYFGPGTRLTVT.